This T cell receptor (beta chain) stems from a study of shared clonotypes between healthy human individuals. Broader study findings: Sequencing depth was expected to affect clonotype sharing among donors.

There are 15 residues in the CDR3. V dropped 5 bases and J dropped 2; count of bases not matched to a gene: 8. CDR1 and CDR2 (germline): SGHVS, FNYEAQ. It was CD45RO-negative cells, positively selected for CCR7, that made up naive CD8 cells, with terminally differentiated effector memory CD45RA+ cells excluded. Notes on this clone: Its target is unknown. Other nucleotide sequences from this sample produce the same CDR3.

Some 32,000 T cell genomes, or 200 ng DNA, went into the sorted-subset replicate PCRs. Clones were sequenced by immunoSEQ multiplex PCR, and TCRdb holds only the in-frame ones, with some missing. The sample gives some 2.1 million clones, 93% of which show up once; around 1.7% is in the top ten. The sequence was obtained from a man aged 18 to 30 in good health. Some clones in this sample may be carry-over from other donors' samples. Sequenced sample: naive CD8+ T cells from PBMCs. The chain is built from TRBV7-6 and TRBJ2-5; 7 bases align to TRBD1. The CDR3 protein is CASSLTTGIQETQYF. The CDR3, as DNA: TGTGCCAGCAGCCTCACGACAGGGATACAAGAGACCCAGTACTTC.